What follows are 16 T cell receptor beta chains derived from one specimen sequenced in a study of CD8+ T cells in alopecia areata. Once RNA had been extracted, it was reverse transcribed into cDNA to act as the sequencing template. TCRdb's table, derived via immunoSEQ multiplex PCR, lists solely in-frame clones and lacks some. The table shows some 150,000 clones, with about 67% occurring only once. The sequencing used CD8+ T cells sorted from blood, collected at week 0. The receptors originated from a human donor with alopecia areata.

This clone has just a few counts. The chain is built from TRBV2 and TRBJ2-4; D call uncertain. This CDR3 comprises 13 residues. The V gene lost 7 bases and the J gene lost 0 bases, with 7 bases spanning the gap. CDR1 SNHLY and CDR2 FYNNEI come from the germline V gene. CDR3 in DNA: TGTGCCAGCACGGGCCGAGCCAAAAACATTCAGTACTTC. Amino acids: CASTGRAKNIQYF.

This clone was seen ten or more times. This chain uses TRBV23-1 with TRBJ2-7; D is unclear. TRBV23-1 is an ORF for which the function is uncertain. The CDR3 consists of 12 residues. Trimming took off 3 bases at V and 5 bases at J, with 8 bases between the two ends. CDR3 DNA sequence: TGCGCCAGCAGTCAGTGTTGGGACGAGCAGTACTTC. Translation: CASSQCWDEQYF.

V usage is TRBV5-4 and J usage is TRBJ2-2; no reliable D call. CDR3 length: 16 amino acids. Trimming left V 0 bases short and J 0 bases short, with 9 bases between. Germline V CDR1 and CDR2: SGHNT, YYREEE (reference sequence). This CDR3 is CASSLDGTPNTGELFF. The CDR3 DNA is TGTGCCAGCAGCTTGGATGGCACCCCGAACACCGGGGAGCTGTTTTTT. Drawing the rest from reference TRBV5-4 and TRBJ2-2, the complete variable domain is ETGVTQSPTHLIKTRGQQVTLRCSSQSGHNTVSWYQQALGQGPQFIFQYYREEENGRGNFPPRFSGLQFPNYSSELNVNALELDDSALYLCASSLDGTPNTGELFFGEGSRLTVL.

CDR3 in DNA: TGTGCCAGCAGTGAATTGACAAGCAATCAGCCCCAGCATTTT. Protein sequence: CASSELTSNQPQHF. V is TRBV25-1 and J is TRBJ1-5, with D unclear. V shed 1 base and J shed 1 base, with 5 bases lying between them. Germline-derived CDR1 and CDR2 are MGHDK and SYGVNS. The CDR3 is 14 residues long.

The chain joins TRBV7-9 to TRBJ2-7, with a possible D match to TRBD1 (6 bases). Germline CDR1 and CDR2: SEHNR and FQNEAQ (reference sequence). The ends were cut back, 5 bases at V and 3 bases at J, with 11 bases in the middle. This CDR3 spans 13 amino acids. The CDR3 here is CASSPRTVYEQYF. The DNA for the CDR3 is TGTGCCAGCAGCCCGAGGACAGTCTACGAGCAGTACTTC.

The chain employs TRBV2 and TRBJ2-2; 8 bases fit TRBD1. The CDR3 length is 15 residues. Losses at the gene ends were 10 bases for V and 3 bases for J; bases not matched to a gene: 10. Germline-derived CDR1 and CDR2 are SNHLY and FYNNEI. CDR3 bases: TGTGCCACCCCAGCTGACAGGGGATACACCGGGGAGCTGTTTTTT. Encoded protein: CATPADRGYTGELFF. The complete variable domain, with remaining parts taken from reference TRBV2 and TRBJ2-2, reads EPEVTQTPSHQVTQMGQEVILRCVPISNHLYFYWYRQILGQKVEFLVSFYNNEISEKSEIFDDQFSVERPDGSNFTLKIRSTKLEDSAMYFCATPADRGYTGELFFGEGSRLTVL.

The chain links TRBV6-1 to TRBJ2-5; no definite D call. CDR3 length equals 12 residues. Trimming cost V 8 bases and J 4 bases, with 11 bases left between them. Germline V CDR1 and CDR2: MNHNS, SASEGT. The CDR3 nucleotides are TGTGCCAGCTCGGAAGGCGGAGAGACCCAGTACTTC. It translates to CASSEGGETQYF.

The gene calls are TRBV4-1 and TRBJ2-2, with unresolved D. CDR3 length: 13 residues. Germline CDR1 MGHRA, CDR2 YSYEKL. Trimming left V 1 base short and J 6 bases short, with 6 bases between. The CDR3 sequence is CASSQAYAGELFF. CDR3 coding DNA: TGCGCCAGCAGCCAAGCCTACGCCGGGGAGCTGTTTTTT.

This rearrangement joins TRBV27 to TRBJ2-3, with D perhaps matching TRBD2 (6 bases). CDR1 is MNHEY and CDR2 is SMNVEV in the germline V gene (reference sequence). The CDR3 runs 14 residues. V lost 1 base, J lost 6 bases, and 11 bases lay in between. Written as DNA, the CDR3 is TGTGCCAGCAGTTTATGGGGGGTTATGGATACGCAGTATTTT. Translated, it gives CASSLWGVMDTQYF.

The chain has TRBV5-1 and TRBJ2-1; TRBD2 aligns across 8 bases. V dropped 4 bases and J dropped 6; count of bases not matched to a gene: 6. CDR1 is SGHRS, CDR2 YFSETQ, per germline. The CDR3 has 14 residues. CDR3 amino acids: CASSTGTSGNEQFF. The CDR3 region has the DNA TGCGCCAGCAGCACCGGGACTAGTGGCAATGAGCAGTTCTTC.

This chain connects TRBV27 to TRBJ2-7, with 9 bases fitting TRBD1. The CDR3 is 15 amino acids. With V trimmed by 6 bases and J by 4 bases, 10 bases remained unmatched. Germline V lookup: CDR1 MNHEY, CDR2 SMNVEV (reference sequence). The CDR3 spells CASSRPGQGFYEQYF. The CDR3 nucleotides read TGTGCCAGCAGCCGCCCGGGACAGGGTTTTTACGAGCAGTACTTC.

The chain couples TRBV12-5 to TRBJ1-1, with D possibly being TRBD1 (6 bases). This CDR3 spans 15 amino acids. V was clipped by 4 bases and J by 0 bases, with 12 bases between them. Germline V CDR1 and CDR2: LGHNT, FRNRAP. The CDR3 DNA is TGTGCTAGTGGTTCGCCAGGGGCCATGAACACTGAAGCTTTCTTT. Translated, it gives CASGSPGAMNTEAFF.

In this sample, this clone turned up a few times. CDR3 nucleotides: TGCAGCGCCCCCTTTTTAGGGGCGTGGGGCACCGGGGAGCTGTTTTTT. This sequence encodes CSAPFLGAWGTGELFF. This chain uses TRBV29-1 with TRBJ2-2; a possible D gene is TRBD1 (5 bases). Between the trimmed V and J ends, which lost 7 bases and 4 bases, there was a span of 22 bases. Germline CDR1 is SQVTM and CDR2 is ANQGSEA. The CDR3 has 16 amino acids.

The V gene is TRBV23-1, the J gene TRBJ1-2; D is uncertain. TRBV23-1 qualifies as an ORF whose function is uncertain. Trimming shortened V by 2 bases and J by 0 bases, and 25 bases separated the two germline ends. The CDR3 is made up of 20 amino acids. The CDR3 loop is CASSQPPAPDWSQPNYGYTF. DNA of the CDR3: TGCGCCAGCAGTCAACCCCCGGCCCCTGACTGGAGCCAACCTAACTATGGCTACACCTTC.

This chain connects TRBV30 to TRBJ2-5; D remains unclear. V shed 5 bases and J shed 4 bases, with 8 bases lying between them. Per the germline V gene, CDR1 is GTSNPN and CDR2 is SVGIG (reference sequence). The CDR3 runs 11 residues. The CDR3 reads CAWGSVETQYF. The CDR3 DNA follows: TGTGCCTGGGGATCGGTAGAGACCCAGTACTTC.

This clone was observed a few times. The chain couples TRBV6-1 to TRBJ2-3; unclear D gene. This CDR3 comprises 12 residues. The V and J ends lost 2 bases and 6 bases respectively, with 6 bases between them. The germline CDR1 and CDR2 sequences are MNHNS and SASEGT. The CDR3 protein is CASSEWTDTQYF. The CDR3 DNA follows: TGTGCCAGCAGTGAATGGACGGATACGCAGTATTTT.